Each of the 8 T cell receptor beta chains below was sequenced from the same sample in a study of blood T cell repertoires in COVID-19. TCRdb keeps only in-frame clones here, not all; method: immunoSEQ multiplex PCR. The sample shows approximately 90,000 clones, roughly 80% of them seen only once. The sample comprised peripheral blood. The receptors originated from a man aged 50-60 years with acute or convalescent COVID-19.

This clone appeared once. The rearrangement links TRBV6-4 to TRBJ2-5, with 9 bases fitting TRBD2. This CDR3 comprises 15 residues. In germline, CDR1 is MRHNA, CDR2 SNTAGT. The ends lost 0 bases at V and 1 base at J; junction bases unmatched: 0. CDR3 nucleotide sequence: TGTGCCAGCAGTGACTCGACTAGCGGCCAAGAGACCCAGTACTTC. Encoded protein: CASSDSTSGQETQYF.

This clone was found once. J is TRBJ2-7 and V is TRBV30, with 7 bases aligning to TRBD1. V shed 7 bases, J shed 0 bases, and the junction held 6 bases outside the gene matches. This CDR3 is 13 amino acids long. Germline lookup yields CDR1 GTSNPN and CDR2 SVGIG (reference sequence). CDR3 in amino acids: CALAGTVSYEQYF. CDR3 sequence (DNA): TGTGCCTTGGCCGGGACAGTCTCCTACGAGCAGTACTTC. The entire variable domain, with the rest obtained from reference TRBV30 and TRBJ2-7, is as follows: SQTIHQWPATLVQPVGSPLSLECTVEGTSNPNLYWYRQAAGRGLQLLFYSVGIGQISSEVPQNLSASRPQDRQFILSSKKLLLSDSGFYLCALAGTVSYEQYFGPGTRLTVT.

The chain joins TRBV19 to TRBJ1-5; 8 nucleotides line up with TRBD1. Germline V lookup: CDR1 LNHDA, CDR2 SQIVND (reference sequence). Losses at the gene ends were 2 bases for V and 6 bases for J; bases not matched to a gene: 0. The CDR3 covers 13 residues. The CDR3 loop is CASSIQGAQPQHF. DNA for the CDR3: TGTGCCAGTAGTATACAGGGGGCTCAGCCCCAGCATTTT.

CDR3 protein: CACRDRGTDTQYF. The CDR3 DNA sequence: TGTGCCTGCCGGGACAGGGGCACAGATACGCAGTATTTT. The chain carries TRBV30 and TRBJ2-3; 9 nucleotides agree with TRBD1. The CDR3 loop spans 13 amino acids. CDR1 and CDR2 (germline): GTSNPN, SVGIG (reference sequence). J lost 1 base, V lost 6 bases, and 2 bases had no gene match.

The V call is TRBV7-2, the J call TRBJ2-1; D may be TRBD2 (5 bases). Germline loops: CDR1 SGHTA, CDR2 FQGNSA. Trimming took 5 bases from V and 4 from J, leaving 15 bases between them. The CDR3 covers 15 residues. The CDR3 nucleotides are TGTGCCAGCAGCCGCCGGGGAGACCCGTACAATGAGCAGTTCTTC. Amino acids: CASSRRGDPYNEQFF.

V gene TRBV29-1 combines with J gene TRBJ2-1; 8 nucleotides agree with TRBD1. CDR1 and CDR2 from the germline V gene are SQVTM and ANQGSEA. CDR3 length equals 13 residues. Losses at the gene ends were 5 bases for V and 7 bases for J; bases not matched to a gene: 7. The CDR3 DNA reads as TGCAGCGTTCGGCACAGGGGGGAAAATGAGCAGTTCTTC. The encoded protein is CSVRHRGENEQFF.

J is TRBJ1-2 and V is TRBV5-5, with 9 nucleotides matching TRBD1. The V gene's germline CDR1 is SGHKS and CDR2 YYEKEE (reference sequence). This CDR3 region has 16 residues. V lost 0 bases, J lost 4 bases, and 7 bases stayed unmatched. CDR3 sequence reads: CASSLGRTGDLYGYTF. DNA of the CDR3: TGTGCCAGCAGCTTGGGGAGGACAGGGGATCTCTATGGCTACACCTTC.

The CDR3 loop reads CASSMTGVNQPQHF. The DNA of the CDR3 is TGTGCCAGCAGCATGACAGGAGTCAATCAGCCCCAGCATTTT. The gene calls are TRBV7-2 and TRBJ1-5; possible D gene TRBD1, 6 bases. Germline V gene data show CDR1 as SGHTA and CDR2 as FQGNSA. The CDR3 has 14 amino acids. V lost 5 bases, J lost 3 bases, and 11 bases lay in between.